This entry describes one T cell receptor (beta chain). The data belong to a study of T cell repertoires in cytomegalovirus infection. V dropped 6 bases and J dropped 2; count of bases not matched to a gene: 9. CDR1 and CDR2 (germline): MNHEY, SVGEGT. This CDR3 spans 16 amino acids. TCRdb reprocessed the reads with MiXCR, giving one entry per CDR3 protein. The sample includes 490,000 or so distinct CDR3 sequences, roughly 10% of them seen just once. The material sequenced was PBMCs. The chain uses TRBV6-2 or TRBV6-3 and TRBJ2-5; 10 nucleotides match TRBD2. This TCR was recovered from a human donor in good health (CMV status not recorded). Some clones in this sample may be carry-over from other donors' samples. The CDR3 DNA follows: TGTGCCAGCAGCTCTCTAGCGGGAGTGGAACAAGAGACCCAGTACTTC. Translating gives CASSSLAGVEQETQYF.